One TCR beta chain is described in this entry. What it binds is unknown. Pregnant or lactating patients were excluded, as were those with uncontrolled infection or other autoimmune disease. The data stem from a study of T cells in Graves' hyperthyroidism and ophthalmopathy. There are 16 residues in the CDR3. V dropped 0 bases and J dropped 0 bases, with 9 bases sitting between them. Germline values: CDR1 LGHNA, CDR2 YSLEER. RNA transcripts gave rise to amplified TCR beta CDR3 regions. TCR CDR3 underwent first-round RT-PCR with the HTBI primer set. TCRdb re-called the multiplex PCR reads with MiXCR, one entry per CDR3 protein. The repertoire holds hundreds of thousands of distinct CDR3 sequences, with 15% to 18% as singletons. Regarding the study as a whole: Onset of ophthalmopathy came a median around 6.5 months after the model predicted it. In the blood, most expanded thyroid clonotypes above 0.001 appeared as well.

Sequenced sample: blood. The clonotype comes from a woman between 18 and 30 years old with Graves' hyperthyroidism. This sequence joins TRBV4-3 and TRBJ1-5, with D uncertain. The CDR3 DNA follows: TGCGCCAGCAGCCAAGATACCAGGTATAGCAATCAGCCCCAGCATTTT. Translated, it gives CASSQDTRYSNQPQHF.